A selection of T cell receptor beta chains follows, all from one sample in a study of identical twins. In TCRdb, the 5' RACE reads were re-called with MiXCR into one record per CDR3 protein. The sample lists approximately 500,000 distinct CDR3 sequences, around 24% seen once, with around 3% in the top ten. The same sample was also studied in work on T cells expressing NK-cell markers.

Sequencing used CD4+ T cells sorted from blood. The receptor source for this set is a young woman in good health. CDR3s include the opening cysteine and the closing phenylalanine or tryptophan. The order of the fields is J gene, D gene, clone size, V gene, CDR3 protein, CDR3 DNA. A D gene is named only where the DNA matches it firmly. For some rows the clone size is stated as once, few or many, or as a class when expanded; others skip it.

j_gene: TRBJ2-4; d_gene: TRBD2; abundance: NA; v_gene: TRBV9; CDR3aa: CASSVSAGGPILSDIQYF; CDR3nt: TGTGCCAGCAGCGTTTCAGCGGGAGGGCCCATTCTATCAGACATTCAGTACTTC
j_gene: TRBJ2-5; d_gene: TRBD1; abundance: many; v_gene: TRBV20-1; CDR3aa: CSARDWGQGGTQYF; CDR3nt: TGCAGTGCTAGAGATTGGGGACAGGGGGGGACCCAGTACTTC
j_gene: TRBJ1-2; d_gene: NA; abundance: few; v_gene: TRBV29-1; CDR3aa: CSVSGRGGYTF; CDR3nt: TGCAGCGTTTCGGGTCGGGGAGGCTACACCTTC
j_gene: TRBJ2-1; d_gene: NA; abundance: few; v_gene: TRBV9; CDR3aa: CASHPGVAANNEQFF; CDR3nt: TGTGCCAGCCACCCGGGAGTAGCGGCAAACAATGAGCAGTTCTTC
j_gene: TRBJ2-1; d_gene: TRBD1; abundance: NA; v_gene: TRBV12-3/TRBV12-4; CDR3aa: CATSVGTGLYNEQFF; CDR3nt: TGTGCCACCTCCGTCGGGACAGGGTTATACAATGAGCAGTTCTTC
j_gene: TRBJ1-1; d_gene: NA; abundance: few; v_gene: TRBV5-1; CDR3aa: CASSLGRDHTEAFF; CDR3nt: TGCGCCAGCAGCTTGGGAAGAGACCACACTGAAGCTTTCTTT
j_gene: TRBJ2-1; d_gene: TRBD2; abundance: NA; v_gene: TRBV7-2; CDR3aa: CASSLALTGGPYNEQFF; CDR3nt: TGTGCCAGCAGCTTAGCGCTTACGGGAGGGCCTTACAATGAGCAGTTCTTC
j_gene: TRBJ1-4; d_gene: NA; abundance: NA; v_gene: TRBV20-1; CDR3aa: CSALSGTWDEKLFF; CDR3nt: TGCAGTGCCCTGAGCGGGACTTGGGATGAAAAACTGTTTTTT
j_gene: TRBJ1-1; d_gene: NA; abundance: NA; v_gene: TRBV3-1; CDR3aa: CATSLGATEAFF; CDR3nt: TGTGCCACCTCTCTGGGGGCCACTGAAGCTTTCTTT
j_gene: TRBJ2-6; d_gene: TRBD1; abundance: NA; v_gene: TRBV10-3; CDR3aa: CAISDRDSRSGANVLTF; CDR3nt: TGTGCCATCAGTGATAGGGACAGCCGATCTGGGGCCAACGTCCTGACTTTC
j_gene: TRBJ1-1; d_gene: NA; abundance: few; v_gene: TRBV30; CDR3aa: CAWSVGAMNTEAFF; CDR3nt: TGTGCCTGGAGTGTGGGCGCCATGAACACTGAAGCTTTCTTT
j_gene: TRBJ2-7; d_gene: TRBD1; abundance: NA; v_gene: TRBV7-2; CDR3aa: CASSPGQENYEQYF; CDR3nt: TGTGCCAGCAGCCCCGGACAGGAAAACTACGAGCAGTACTTC
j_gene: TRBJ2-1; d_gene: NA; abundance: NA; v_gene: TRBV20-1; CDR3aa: CSASPAGFISANEQFF; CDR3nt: TGCAGTGCTAGCCCGGCCGGGTTCATATCGGCCAATGAGCAGTTCTTC
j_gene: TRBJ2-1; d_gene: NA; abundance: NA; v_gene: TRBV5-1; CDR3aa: CASSLEPSYSYNEQFF; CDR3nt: TGCGCCAGCAGCTTGGAACCATCCTACTCCTACAATGAGCAGTTCTTC
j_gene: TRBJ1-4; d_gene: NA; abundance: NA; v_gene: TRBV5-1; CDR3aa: CASSGASEGNKLFF; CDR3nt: TGCGCCAGCAGCGGGGCATCCGAAGGGAACAAACTGTTTTTT
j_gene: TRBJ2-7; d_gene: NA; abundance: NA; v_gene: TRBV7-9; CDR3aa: CASSLAQGKLEQYF; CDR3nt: TGTGCCAGCAGCTTAGCACAGGGTAAGCTCGAGCAGTACTTC
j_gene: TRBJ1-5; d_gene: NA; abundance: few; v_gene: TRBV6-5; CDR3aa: CASSYGGGGQPQHF; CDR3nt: TGTGCCAGCAGTTACGGGGGAGGGGGTCAGCCCCAGCATTTT
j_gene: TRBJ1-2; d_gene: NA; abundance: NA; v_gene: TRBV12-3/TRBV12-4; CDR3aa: CASSFKRDYGYTF; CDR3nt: TGTGCCAGCAGTTTTAAAAGGGACTATGGCTACACCTTC
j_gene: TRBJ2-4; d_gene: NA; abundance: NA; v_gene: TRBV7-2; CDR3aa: CASSLGRAQLNIQYF; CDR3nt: TGTGCCAGCAGCTTAGGCAGGGCCCAACTAAACATTCAGTACTTC
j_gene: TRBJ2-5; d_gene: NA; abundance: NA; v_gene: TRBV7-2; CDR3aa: CASSSVGARVETQYF; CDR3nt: TGTGCCAGCAGCTCAGTGGGGGCGCGGGTCGAGACCCAGTACTTC
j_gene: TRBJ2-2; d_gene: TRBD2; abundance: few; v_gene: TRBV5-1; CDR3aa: CASSWAPVGASTSWATGELFF; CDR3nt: TGCGCCAGCAGCTGGGCCCCCGTTGGAGCTTCGACTAGCTGGGCCACCGGGGAGCTGTTTTTT
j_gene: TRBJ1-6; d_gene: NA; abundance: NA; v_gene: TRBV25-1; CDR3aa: CASAGGRTNSPLHF; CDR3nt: TGTGCCAGCGCGGGGGGACGGACTAATTCACCCCTCCACTTT
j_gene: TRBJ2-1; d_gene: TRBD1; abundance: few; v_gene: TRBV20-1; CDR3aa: CSARRGDRSWNEQFF; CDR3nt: TGCAGTGCTAGGAGGGGGGACAGGTCTTGGAATGAGCAGTTCTTC
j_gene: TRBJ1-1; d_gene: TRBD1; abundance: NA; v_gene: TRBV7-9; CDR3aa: CASSPQGADTEAFF; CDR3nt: TGTGCCAGCAGCCCGCAGGGGGCGGACACTGAAGCTTTCTTT
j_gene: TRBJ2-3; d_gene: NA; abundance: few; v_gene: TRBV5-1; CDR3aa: CASSYWSGSTDTQYF; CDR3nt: TGCGCCAGCAGCTACTGGAGCGGAAGCACAGATACGCAGTATTTT
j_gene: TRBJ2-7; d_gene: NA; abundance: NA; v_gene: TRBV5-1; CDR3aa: CASSADGTHEQYF; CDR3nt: TGCGCCAGCAGCGCCGACGGGACGCACGAGCAGTACTTC
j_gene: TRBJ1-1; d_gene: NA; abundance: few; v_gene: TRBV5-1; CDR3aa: CASSLEGAGTEAFF; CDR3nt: TGCGCCAGCAGCTTGGAAGGGGCGGGAACTGAAGCTTTCTTT
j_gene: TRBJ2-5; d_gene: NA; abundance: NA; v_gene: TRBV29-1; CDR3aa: CSVGQPLKETQYF; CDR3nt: TGCAGCGTTGGACAGCCGCTAAAAGAGACCCAGTACTTC
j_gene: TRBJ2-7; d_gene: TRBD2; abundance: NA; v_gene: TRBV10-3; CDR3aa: CAISDAGGGPTYEQYF; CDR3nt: TGTGCCATCAGTGACGCGGGAGGGGGACCCACCTACGAGCAGTACTTC
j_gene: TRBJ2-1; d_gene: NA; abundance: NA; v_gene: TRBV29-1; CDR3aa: CSVDSPGLNDEQFF; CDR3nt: TGCAGCGTTGACAGCCCCGGCCTAAACGATGAGCAGTTCTTC
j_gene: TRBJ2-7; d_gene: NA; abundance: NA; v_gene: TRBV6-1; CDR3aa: CASRSSGRGYEQYF; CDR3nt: TGTGCCAGCAGGTCGTCAGGGAGAGGTTACGAGCAGTACTTC
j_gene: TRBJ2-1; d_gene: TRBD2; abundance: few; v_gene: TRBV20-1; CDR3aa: CSARGLAGVEQFF; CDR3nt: TGCAGTGCTAGGGGCCTAGCGGGAGTTGAGCAGTTCTTC
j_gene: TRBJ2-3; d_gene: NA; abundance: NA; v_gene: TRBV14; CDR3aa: CASSPKRYITDTQYF; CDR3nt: TGTGCCAGCAGCCCGAAGCGGTACATCACAGATACGCAGTATTTT
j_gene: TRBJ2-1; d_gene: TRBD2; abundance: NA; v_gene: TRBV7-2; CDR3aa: CASSLRASSAGVPYNEQFF; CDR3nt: TGTGCCAGCAGCTTAAGGGCTAGTTCGGCGGGAGTGCCCTACAATGAGCAGTTCTTC
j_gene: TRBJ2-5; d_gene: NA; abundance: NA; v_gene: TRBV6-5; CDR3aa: CASSYDNRGRETQYF; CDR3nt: TGTGCCAGCAGTTATGATAACCGGGGGCGGGAGACCCAGTACTTC
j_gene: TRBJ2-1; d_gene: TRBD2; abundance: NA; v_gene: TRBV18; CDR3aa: CASSALLAGGPPEQFF; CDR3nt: TGTGCCAGCTCCGCCCTACTAGCGGGAGGGCCCCCTGAGCAGTTCTTC
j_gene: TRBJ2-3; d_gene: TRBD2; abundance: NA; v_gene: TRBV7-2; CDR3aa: CASLAGGLTDTQYF; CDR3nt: TGTGCCAGTCTAGCGGGGGGGCTGACAGATACGCAGTATTTT
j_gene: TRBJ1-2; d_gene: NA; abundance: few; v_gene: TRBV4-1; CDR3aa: CASSQDLSYGGYTF; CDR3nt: TGCGCCAGCAGCCAAGATTTATCCTACGGAGGCTACACCTTC
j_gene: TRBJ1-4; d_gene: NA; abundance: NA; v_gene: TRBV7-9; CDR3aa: CASSWTREADNEKLFF; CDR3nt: TGTGCCAGCAGCTGGACCCGGGAGGCAGATAATGAAAAACTGTTTTTT
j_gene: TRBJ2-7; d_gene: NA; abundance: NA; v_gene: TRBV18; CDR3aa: CASSPTETDGQYF; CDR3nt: TGTGCCAGCTCACCAACTGAGACTGACGGGCAGTACTTC
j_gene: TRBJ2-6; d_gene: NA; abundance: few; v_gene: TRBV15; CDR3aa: CATGSQSGANVLTF; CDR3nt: TGTGCCACCGGATCTCAGTCTGGGGCCAACGTCCTGACTTTC
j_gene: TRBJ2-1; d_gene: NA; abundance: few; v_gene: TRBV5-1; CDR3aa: CASAEAAEQFF; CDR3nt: TGCGCCAGCGCTGAGGCGGCTGAGCAGTTCTTC
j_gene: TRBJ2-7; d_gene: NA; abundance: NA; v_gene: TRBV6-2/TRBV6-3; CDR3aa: CASRRSGRSYEQYF; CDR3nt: TGTGCCAGCAGGCGAAGCGGACGCTCCTACGAGCAGTACTTC
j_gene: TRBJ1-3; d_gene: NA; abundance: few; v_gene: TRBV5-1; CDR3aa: CASSLMSSGNTIYF; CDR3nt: TGCGCCAGCAGCTTGATGAGCTCTGGAAACACCATATATTTT
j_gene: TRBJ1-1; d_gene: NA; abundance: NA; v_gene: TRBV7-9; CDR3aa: CASSPTGLGAFF; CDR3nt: TGTGCCAGCAGCCCTACAGGGCTCGGAGCTTTCTTT
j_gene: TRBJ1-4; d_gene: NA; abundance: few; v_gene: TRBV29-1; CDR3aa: CSGGFATNEKLFF; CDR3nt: TGCAGCGGAGGGTTTGCAACTAATGAAAAACTGTTTTTT
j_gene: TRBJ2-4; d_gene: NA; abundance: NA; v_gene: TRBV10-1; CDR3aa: CASSESGGNIQYF; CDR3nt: TGCGCCAGCAGTGAGTCAGGAGGAAACATTCAGTACTTC
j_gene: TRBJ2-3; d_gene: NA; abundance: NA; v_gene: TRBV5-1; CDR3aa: CASYPGGSNTDTQYF; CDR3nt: TGCGCCAGCTACCCTGGAGGGTCCAACACAGATACGCAGTATTTT
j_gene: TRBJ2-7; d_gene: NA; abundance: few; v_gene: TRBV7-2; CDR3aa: CASKRGLAGDYEQYF; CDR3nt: TGTGCCAGCAAAAGGGGGCTAGCGGGCGACTACGAGCAGTACTTC
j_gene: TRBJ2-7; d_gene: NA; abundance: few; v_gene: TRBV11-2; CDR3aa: CASSLTPESPYEQYF; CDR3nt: TGTGCCAGCAGCCTGACGCCGGAGAGCCCCTACGAGCAGTACTTC
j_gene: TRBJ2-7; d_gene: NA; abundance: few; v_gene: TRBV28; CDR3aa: CASRVGQSYEQYF; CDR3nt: TGTGCCAGCAGAGTTGGACAGTCCTACGAGCAGTACTTC
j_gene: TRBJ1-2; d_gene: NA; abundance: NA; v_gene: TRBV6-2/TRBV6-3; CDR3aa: CASSPLEGLSTYGYTF; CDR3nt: TGTGCCAGCAGCCCCCTCGAGGGCCTTAGTACCTATGGCTACACCTTC